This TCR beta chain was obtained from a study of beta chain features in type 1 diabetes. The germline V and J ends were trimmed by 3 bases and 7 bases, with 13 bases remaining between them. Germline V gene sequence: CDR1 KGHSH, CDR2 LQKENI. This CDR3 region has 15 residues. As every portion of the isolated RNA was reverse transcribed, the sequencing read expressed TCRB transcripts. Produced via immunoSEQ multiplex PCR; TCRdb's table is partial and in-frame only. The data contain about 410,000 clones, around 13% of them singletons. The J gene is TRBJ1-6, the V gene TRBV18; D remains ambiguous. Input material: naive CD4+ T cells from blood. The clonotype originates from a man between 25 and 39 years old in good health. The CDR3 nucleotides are TGTGCCAGCTCACCCTTGGACGGAGTAAATTCACCCCTCCACTTT. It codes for CASSPLDGVNSPLHF.